The entry below describes one T cell receptor beta chain. This clone was observed a few times. Its antigen target is currently unknown. No qualities accompany the bases; no much larger clone lies one base away. This specimen comes from a study of T cell responses to AZD1222 COVID-19 vaccine (dated by TCRdb to the early 2020s). For the study in its entirety: AZD1222 recipients given second doses at about 4 weeks or at about 12 weeks were pooled, since spike-specific TCR depth and breadth were not found to differ between the two schedules. A total of 233 trial participants underwent TCR sequencing, of whom about 210 had received two doses of AZD1222 and roughly 26 had received two doses of the MenACWY control vaccine. Trial participants were enrolled by age into 18-55, 56-69 and 70-plus year subgroups, with about 150, 28 and 57 TCR-sequenced participants respectively.

The CDR3 regions of human TCRbeta chains were analyzed by immunosequencing. As for the authors' bioinformatics: TCRs in the repertoires were compared against a reference library of SARS-CoV-2-specific TCRs that had been generated with the MIRA antigen-specificity platform. Breadth was defined as the fraction of unique TCRs that were SARS-CoV-2-associated. Depth was defined as the fraction of total T cells that were SARS-CoV-2-associated. Using the MIRA data, each spike-specific TCR was mapped to the spike region that the TCR reacts to and placed in a CD4 or CD8 class. Log10-transformed breadth and depth values were compared by one-way ANOVA with Sidak's multiple comparisons tests. In its TCRdb copy, this immuneACCESS table keeps in-frame sequences only and misses some clones. Where compared with another copy, unresolved V genes explain less than half of these, and the others have no known cause. V, J and clone size are taken as reported in that table, and D and trimming were inferred from the DNA itself. The sample yields 100,000 or so clones; roughly 90% were counted once. The ten largest clones capture 2% to 3% of the sample.

Results the study describes overall, beyond this receptor: In the small 56-69-year group, the increase in depth fell short of significance, most likely because of low power. Epitopes outside the regions mutated in the B.1.351 and B.1.1.7 variants were reportedly recognized by nearly half of the unique spike-specific TCRs. Spike-specific TCR breadth and depth rose significantly after two AZD1222 doses compared with day 0 and with MenACWY recipients. Vaccine-associated CD4 TCRs spanned the whole spike protein, with dominant responses in regions 160-218 and 743-854. No day 14 peak-response samples were available, so repertoires were characterized only after the peak T cell response. Participants were mostly white British and included more females than males, and it was suggested by the authors that clonal diversity may have been underestimated. Conclusions about previously exposed vaccinees are limited because only six or seven AZD1222 recipients were SARS-CoV-2 seropositive at baseline.

The sample's time point label, in plain terms: baseline before first vaccination. Vaccinee samples were obtained from the UK trials COV001 and COV002, which included a single-blind randomized controlled phase 2/3 trial of AZD1222 (ChAdOx1 nCoV-19) in healthy adults. Trial participant PBMC samples were collected at day 0 and day 28 after the second dose for TCRbeta chain sequencing. V is reduced by 0 bases and J by 0 bases, leaving a spacing of 5 bases between them. The germline V gene sets CDR1 to LGHNA and CDR2 to YSLEER. The CDR3 covers 14 residues, taking in both the cysteine and the phenylalanine. Solely the CDR3 DNA is kept, with 42 bases framed from the first base.

This TCR came from an adult in good health. Source: peripheral blood, taken on day 0 of AZD1222 vaccination. Recombination linked TRBV4-3 to TRBJ1-1; the D gene remains uncertain. CDR3 reads: CASSQDPVNTEAFF. The nucleotides are TGCGCCAGCAGCCAAGATCCCGTGAACACTGAAGCTTTCTTT.